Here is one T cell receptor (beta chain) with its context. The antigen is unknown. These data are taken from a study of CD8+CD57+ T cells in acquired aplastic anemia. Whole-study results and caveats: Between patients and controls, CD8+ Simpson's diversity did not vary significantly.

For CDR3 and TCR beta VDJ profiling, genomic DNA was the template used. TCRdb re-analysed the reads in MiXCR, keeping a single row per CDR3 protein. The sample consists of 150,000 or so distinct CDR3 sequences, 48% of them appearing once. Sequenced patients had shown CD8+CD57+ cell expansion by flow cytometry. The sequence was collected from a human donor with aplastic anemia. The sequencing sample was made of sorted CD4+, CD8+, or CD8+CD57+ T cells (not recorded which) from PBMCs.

In DNA form, the CDR3 reads TGCTACGCCCCTCGGACGGAAACTAACACTGAAGCTTTCTTT. Encoded protein: CYAPRTETNTEAFF. The chain links TRBV20-1 to TRBJ1-1, with no clear D. Germline lookup yields CDR1 DFQATT and CDR2 SNEGSKA (reference sequence). The length of the CDR3 is 14 residues.